The source of this T cell receptor beta chain is a study of Ad26.COV2.S vaccination and SARS-CoV-2 variants. Profiling relied on immunoSEQ multiplex PCR, and the TCRdb table lists in-frame clones only, not all of them. The table records more than 250,000 clones, approximately 87% of them present only once. This clone was detected once. Specified treatment: some 20 received Ad26.COV2.S at low or high dose, single or two shots; roughly five received placebo; per-sample allocation not given. Day 63 after the first vaccine or placebo injection was the time point for sampling. The CDR3 length is 12 residues. V was pared by 6 bases and J by 2 bases, with 7 bases between. CDR1 and CDR2 (germline): SNHLY, FYNNEI.

The chain uses TRBV2 and TRBJ2-5; D is unresolved. The sample here was peripheral blood, taken in a trial of Ad26.COV2.S vaccine versus placebo. The source is a person aged 18-60 years who received the Ad26.COV2.S COVID-19 vaccine or a placebo. CDR3 bases: TGTGCCAGCAGGGCACAACAAGAGACCCAGTACTTC. Amino acid sequence: CASRAQQETQYF.